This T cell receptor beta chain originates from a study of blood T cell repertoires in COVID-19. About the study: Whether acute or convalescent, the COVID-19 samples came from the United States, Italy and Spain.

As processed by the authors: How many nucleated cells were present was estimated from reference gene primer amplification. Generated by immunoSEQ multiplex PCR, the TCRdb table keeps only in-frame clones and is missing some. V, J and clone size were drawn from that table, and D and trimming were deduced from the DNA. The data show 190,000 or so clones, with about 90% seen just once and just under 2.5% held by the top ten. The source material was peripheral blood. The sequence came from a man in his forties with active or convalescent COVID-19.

The CDR3 nucleotides are TGTGCCATCAGTGAGAAGGGAGGAGACGAGCAGTACTTC. This translates into CAISEKGGDEQYF. V is TRBV10-3 and J is TRBJ2-7; tentatively, D is TRBD2 (6 bases). Deletions cut 2 bases from V and 5 bases from J, with 10 bases between. The CDR3 has 13 residues. Germline V CDR1 and CDR2: ENHRY, SYGVKD.